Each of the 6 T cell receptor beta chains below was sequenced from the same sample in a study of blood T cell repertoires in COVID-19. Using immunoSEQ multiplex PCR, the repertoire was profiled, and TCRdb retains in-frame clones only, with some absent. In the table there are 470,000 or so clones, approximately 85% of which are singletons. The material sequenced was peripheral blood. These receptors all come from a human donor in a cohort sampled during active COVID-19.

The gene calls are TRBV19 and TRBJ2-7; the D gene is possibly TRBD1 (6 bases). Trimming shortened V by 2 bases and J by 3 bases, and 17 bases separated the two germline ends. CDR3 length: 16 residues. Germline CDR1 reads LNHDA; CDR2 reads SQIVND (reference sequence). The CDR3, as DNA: TGTGCCAGTAGTATAAGGCGGCAGGGGAGCCTCTACGAGCAGTACTTC. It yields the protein CASSIRRQGSLYEQYF.

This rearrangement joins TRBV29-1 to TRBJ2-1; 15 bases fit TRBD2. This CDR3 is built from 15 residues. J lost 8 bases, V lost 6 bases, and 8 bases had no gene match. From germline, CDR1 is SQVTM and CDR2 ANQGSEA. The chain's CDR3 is CSVRGLAGGGDEQFF. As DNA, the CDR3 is TGCAGCGTAAGGGGACTAGCGGGAGGCGGGGATGAGCAGTTCTTC.

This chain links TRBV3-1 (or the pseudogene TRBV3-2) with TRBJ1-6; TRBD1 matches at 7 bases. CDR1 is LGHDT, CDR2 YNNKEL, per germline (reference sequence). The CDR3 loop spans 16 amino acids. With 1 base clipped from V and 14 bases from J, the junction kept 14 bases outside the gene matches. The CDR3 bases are TGTGCCAGCAGCCAAGTCTACGGGACAGAGCGCATATCCCTCCACTTT. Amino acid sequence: CASSQVYGTERISLHF.

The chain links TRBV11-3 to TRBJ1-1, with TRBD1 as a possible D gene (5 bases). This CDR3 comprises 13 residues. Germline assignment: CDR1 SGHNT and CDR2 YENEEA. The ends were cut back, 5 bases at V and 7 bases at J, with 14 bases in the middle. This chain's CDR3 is CASSPTRVGEAFF. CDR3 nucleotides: TGTGCCAGCAGCCCCACCAGGGTCGGTGAAGCTTTCTTT.

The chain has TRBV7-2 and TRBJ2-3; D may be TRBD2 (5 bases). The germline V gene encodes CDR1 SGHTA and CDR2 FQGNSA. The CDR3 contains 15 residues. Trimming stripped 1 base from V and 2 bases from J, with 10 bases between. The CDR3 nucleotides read TGTGCCAGCAGCTTAGGGTTCGGGGTCACAGATACGCAGTATTTT. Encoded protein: CASSLGFGVTDTQYF.

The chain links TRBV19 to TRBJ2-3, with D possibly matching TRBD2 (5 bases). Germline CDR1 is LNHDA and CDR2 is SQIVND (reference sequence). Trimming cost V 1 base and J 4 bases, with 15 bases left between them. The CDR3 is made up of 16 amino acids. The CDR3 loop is CASSIASSLIADTQYF. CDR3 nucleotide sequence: TGTGCCAGTAGTATAGCATCTAGCTTGATAGCAGATACGCAGTATTTT.